The rows below give T cell receptor beta chains drawn from one sample of a study of blood T cell repertoires in COVID-19. Assay used: immunoSEQ multiplex PCR; TCRdb lists only in-frame clones, some missing. The sample holds roughly 50,000 clones, approximately 84% seen once. The sequencing input was peripheral blood. These receptors all come from a man in his sixties or seventies with acute or convalescent COVID-19. Both conserved end residues are trimmed from each CDR3. Fields, in order: CDR3 protein, clone size, D gene, J gene, V gene. A D gene is named only where the DNA matches it firmly. Expanded clones get a size class; other rows say once, few or many, or leave the size out.

ASSLDRDDEQF	NA	NA	TRBJ2-1	TRBV5-4
ASSLEGARSGNTIY	NA	NA	TRBJ1-3	TRBV7-8
ASSSPGRGYGYT	NA	NA	TRBJ1-2	TRBV6-5
ASSSEGGDTIY	NA	NA	TRBJ1-3	TRBV5-1
ASSLGQGRNIQY	few	TRBD1	TRBJ2-4	TRBV7-2
ASSVLSTRYNTGELF	NA	NA	TRBJ2-2	TRBV9
ASSPGGGSRETQY	NA	NA	TRBJ2-5	TRBV7-2
ASSLATGTSGSRNEQF	NA	TRBD2	TRBJ2-1	TRBV11-3
ASSLTSQGETQY	medium-sized	NA	TRBJ2-5	TRBV5-1
ATSSTSHLKEEQY	NA	TRBD2	TRBJ2-7	TRBV24-1
ASSLQGLNSPLH	few	NA	TRBJ1-6	TRBV11-3
ASSYTGQATGELF	NA	NA	TRBJ2-2	TRBV4-3
ASSPRGVTNEKLF	NA	NA	TRBJ1-4	TRBV3-1/TRBV3-2
ASSYGARVSYNEQF	NA	NA	TRBJ2-1	TRBV6-5
ASTGGKTQY	NA	NA	TRBJ2-5	TRBV2
ASSFRTGSNTEAF	NA	NA	TRBJ1-1	TRBV7-8